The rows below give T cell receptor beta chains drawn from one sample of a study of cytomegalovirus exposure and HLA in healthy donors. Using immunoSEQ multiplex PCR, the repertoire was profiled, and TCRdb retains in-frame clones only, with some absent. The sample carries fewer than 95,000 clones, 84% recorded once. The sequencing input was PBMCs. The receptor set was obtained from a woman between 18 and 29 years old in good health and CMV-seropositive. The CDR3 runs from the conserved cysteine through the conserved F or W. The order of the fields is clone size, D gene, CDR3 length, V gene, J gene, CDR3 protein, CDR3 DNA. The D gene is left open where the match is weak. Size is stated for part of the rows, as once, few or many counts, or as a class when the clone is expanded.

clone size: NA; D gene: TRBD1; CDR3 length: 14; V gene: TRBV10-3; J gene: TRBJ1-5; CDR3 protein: CAISVTGVNQPQHF; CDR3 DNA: TGTGCCATCAGCGTGACAGGGGTCAATCAGCCCCAGCATTTT
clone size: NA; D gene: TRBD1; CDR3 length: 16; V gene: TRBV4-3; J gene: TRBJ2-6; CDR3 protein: CASSRGQGAGANVLTF; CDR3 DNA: TGCGCCAGCAGCCGCGGACAGGGGGCTGGGGCCAACGTCCTGACTTTC
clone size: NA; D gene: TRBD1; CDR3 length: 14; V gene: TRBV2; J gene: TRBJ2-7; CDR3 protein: CASGGTGASYEQYF; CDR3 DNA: TGTGCCAGCGGTGGGACAGGTGCCTCCTACGAGCAGTACTTC
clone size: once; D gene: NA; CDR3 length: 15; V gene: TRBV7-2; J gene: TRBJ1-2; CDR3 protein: CASSLSAGANYGYTF; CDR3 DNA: TGTGCCAGCAGCTTATCTGCAGGCGCTAACTATGGCTACACCTTC
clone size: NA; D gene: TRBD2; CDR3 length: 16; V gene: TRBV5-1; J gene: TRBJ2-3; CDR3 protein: CASSLQRGVFTDTQYF; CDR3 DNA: TGCGCCAGCAGCCTCCAGCGGGGGGTCTTCACAGATACGCAGTATTTT
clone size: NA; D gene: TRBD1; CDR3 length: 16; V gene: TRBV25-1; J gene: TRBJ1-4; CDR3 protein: CASSEADRGVGEKLFF; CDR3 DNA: TGTGCCAGCAGTGAGGCGGACAGGGGGGTCGGAGAAAAACTGTTTTTT
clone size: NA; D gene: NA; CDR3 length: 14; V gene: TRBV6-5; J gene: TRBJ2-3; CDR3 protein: CASRKAGPTDTQYF; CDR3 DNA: TGTGCCAGTCGGAAGGCGGGGCCCACAGATACGCAGTATTTT
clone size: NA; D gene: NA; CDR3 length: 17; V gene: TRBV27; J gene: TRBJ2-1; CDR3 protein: CASSKGGLGGGFNEQFF; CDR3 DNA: TGTGCCAGCAGTAAGGGGGGGTTAGGAGGGGGTTTCAATGAGCAGTTCTTC
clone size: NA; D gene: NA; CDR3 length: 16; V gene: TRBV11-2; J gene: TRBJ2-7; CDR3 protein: CASSLVGGPHPFEQYF; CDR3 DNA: TGTGCCAGCAGCTTAGTGGGGGGGCCCCATCCTTTCGAGCAGTACTTC
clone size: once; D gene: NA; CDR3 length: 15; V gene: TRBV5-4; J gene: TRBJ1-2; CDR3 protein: CASSYTGRNNYGYTF; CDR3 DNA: TGTGCCAGCAGCTATACAGGGAGAAACAACTATGGCTACACCTTC
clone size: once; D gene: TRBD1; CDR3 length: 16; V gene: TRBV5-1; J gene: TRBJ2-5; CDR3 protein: CASSLDRRVGQETQYF; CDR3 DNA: TGCGCCAGCAGCTTGGATCGAAGGGTGGGACAGGAGACCCAGTACTTC
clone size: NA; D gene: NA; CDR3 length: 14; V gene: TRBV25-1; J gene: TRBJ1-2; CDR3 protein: CASSEWAEERGYTF; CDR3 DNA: TGTGCCAGCAGCGAATGGGCGGAGGAACGTGGCTACACCTTC
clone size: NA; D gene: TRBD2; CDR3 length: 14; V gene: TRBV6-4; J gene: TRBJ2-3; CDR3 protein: CASSSGISTDTQYF; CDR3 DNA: TGTGCCAGCTCAAGCGGGATAAGCACAGATACGCAGTATTTT
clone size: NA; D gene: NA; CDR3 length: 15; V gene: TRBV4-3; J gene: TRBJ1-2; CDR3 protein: CASSQEAGLTYGYTF; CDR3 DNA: TGCGCCAGCAGCCAAGAAGCGGGCCTCACCTATGGCTACACCTTC
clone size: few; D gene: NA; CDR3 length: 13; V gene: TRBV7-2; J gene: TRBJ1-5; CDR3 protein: CASSYRGEQPQHF; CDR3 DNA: TGTGCCAGCAGCTACCGGGGGGAACAGCCCCAGCATTTT
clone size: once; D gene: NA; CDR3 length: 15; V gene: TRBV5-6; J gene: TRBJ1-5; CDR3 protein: CASSPGGGGTQPQHF; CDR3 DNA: TGTGCCAGCAGCCCCGGGGGAGGGGGAACTCAGCCCCAGCATTTT
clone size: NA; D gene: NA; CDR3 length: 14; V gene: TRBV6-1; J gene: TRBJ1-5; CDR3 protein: CASSPRVGDQPQHF; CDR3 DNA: TGTGCCAGCAGTCCGCGGGTAGGAGATCAGCCCCAGCATTTT
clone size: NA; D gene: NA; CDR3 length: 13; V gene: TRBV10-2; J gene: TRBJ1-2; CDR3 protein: CASSAGSDYGYTF; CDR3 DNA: TGCGCCAGCAGTGCGGGGTCTGACTATGGCTACACCTTC
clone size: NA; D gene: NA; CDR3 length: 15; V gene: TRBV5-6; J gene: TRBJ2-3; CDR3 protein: CASSLPFGSADTQYF; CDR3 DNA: TGTGCCAGCAGCCTCCCCTTTGGAAGCGCAGATACGCAGTATTTT
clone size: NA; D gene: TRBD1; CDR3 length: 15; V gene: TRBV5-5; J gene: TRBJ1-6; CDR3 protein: CASSKPGQGDSPLHF; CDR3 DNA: TGTGCCAGCAGCAAACCGGGACAGGGGGATTCACCCCTCCACTTT
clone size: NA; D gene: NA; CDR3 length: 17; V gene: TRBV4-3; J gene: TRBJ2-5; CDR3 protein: CASSQEETKRRLETQYF; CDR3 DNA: TGCGCCAGCAGCCAGGAGGAGACTAAGCGGAGGTTGGAGACCCAGTACTTC
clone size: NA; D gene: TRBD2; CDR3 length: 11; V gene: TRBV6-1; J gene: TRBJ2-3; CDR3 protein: CASSLGGGQYF; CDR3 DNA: TGTGCCAGCAGTTTGGGCGGGGGGCAGTATTTT
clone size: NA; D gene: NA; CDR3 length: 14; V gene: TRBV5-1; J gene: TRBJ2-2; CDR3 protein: CASLLSGNTGELFF; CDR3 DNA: TGCGCCAGCCTTTTAAGCGGGAACACCGGGGAGCTGTTTTTT
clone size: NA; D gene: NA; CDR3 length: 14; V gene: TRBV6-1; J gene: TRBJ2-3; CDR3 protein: CASSERLPTDTQYF; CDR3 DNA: TGTGCCAGCAGTGAAAGACTTCCCACAGATACGCAGTATTTT
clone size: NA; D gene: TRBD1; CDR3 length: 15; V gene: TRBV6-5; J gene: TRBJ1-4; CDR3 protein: CASSYSGQGGEKLFF; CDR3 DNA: TGTGCCAGCAGTTACTCGGGACAGGGCGGTGAAAAACTGTTTTTT
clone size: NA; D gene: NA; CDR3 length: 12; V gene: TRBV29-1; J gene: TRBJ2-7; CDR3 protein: CSVMDNPYEQYF; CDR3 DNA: TGCAGCGTTATGGACAACCCCTACGAGCAGTACTTC
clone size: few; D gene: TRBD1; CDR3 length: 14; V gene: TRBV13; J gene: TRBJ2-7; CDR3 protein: CASSPGTGSYEQYF; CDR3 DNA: TGTGCCAGCAGCCCCGGGACAGGGTCCTACGAGCAGTACTTC
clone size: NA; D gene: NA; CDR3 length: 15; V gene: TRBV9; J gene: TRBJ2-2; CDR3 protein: CASSVAPRDTGELFF; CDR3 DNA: TGTGCCAGCAGCGTAGCTCCACGAGACACCGGGGAGCTGTTTTTT
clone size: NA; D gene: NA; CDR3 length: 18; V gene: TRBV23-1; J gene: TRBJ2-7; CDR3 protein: CASSQSLGANRPSYEQYF; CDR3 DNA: TGCGCCAGCAGTCAATCTTTAGGGGCCAACCGGCCCTCCTACGAGCAGTACTTC
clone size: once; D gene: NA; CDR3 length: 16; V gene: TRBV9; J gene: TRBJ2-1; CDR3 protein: CASSVEASGGYNEQFF; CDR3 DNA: TGTGCCAGCAGCGTAGAGGCGTCAGGAGGGTACAATGAGCAGTTCTTC
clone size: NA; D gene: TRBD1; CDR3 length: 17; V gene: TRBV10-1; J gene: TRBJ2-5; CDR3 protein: CASRRNSGTVGIETQYF; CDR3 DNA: TGCGCCAGCAGGAGGAATTCCGGGACAGTTGGGATAGAGACCCAGTACTTC
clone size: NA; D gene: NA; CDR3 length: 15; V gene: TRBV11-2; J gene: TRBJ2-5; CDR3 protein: CASSGRRTVQETQYF; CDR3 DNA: TGTGCCAGCAGCGGCCGCCGGACAGTACAAGAGACCCAGTACTTC
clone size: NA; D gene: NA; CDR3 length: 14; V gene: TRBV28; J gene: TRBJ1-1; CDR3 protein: CASSLHRVNTEAFF; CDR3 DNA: TGTGCCAGCAGTTTACATAGAGTGAACACTGAAGCTTTCTTT
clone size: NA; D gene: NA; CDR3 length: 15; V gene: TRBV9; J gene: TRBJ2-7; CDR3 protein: CASSVDGSITYEQYF; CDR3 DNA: TGTGCCAGCAGCGTAGATGGGAGCATAACCTACGAGCAGTACTTC
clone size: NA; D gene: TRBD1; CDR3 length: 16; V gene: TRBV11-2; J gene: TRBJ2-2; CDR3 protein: CASSPRTGGYTGELFF; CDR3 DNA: TGTGCCAGCAGCCCACGGACAGGCGGGTACACCGGGGAGCTGTTTTTT
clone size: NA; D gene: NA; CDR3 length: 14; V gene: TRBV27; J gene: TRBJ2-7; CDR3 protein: CASTRTGSPYEQYF; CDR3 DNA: TGTGCCAGCACAAGGACGGGGAGCCCCTACGAGCAGTACTTC
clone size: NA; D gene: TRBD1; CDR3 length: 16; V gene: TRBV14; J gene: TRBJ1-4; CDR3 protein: CASSRQIGTGTEKLFF; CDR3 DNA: TGTGCCAGCAGCCGCCAGATAGGGACAGGGACTGAAAAACTGTTTTTT
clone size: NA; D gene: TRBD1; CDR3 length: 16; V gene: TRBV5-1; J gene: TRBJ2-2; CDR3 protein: CASSPPGQRGTGELFF; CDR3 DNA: TGCGCCAGCAGCCCGCCGGGACAGCGAGGCACCGGGGAGCTGTTTTTT
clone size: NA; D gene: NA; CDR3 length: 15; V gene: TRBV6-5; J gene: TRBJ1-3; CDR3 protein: CASSQTANSGNTIYF; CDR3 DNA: TGTGCCAGCAGCCAGACAGCAAACTCTGGAAACACCATATATTTT
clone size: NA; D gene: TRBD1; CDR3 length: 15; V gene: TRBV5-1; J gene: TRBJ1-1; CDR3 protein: CASSTEGTEGTEAFF; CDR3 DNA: TGCGCCAGCAGCACCGAAGGGACAGAGGGGACTGAAGCTTTCTTT
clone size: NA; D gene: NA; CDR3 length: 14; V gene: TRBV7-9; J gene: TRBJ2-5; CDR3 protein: CASSLGSGVPTQYF; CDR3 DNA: TGTGCCAGCAGCTTAGGTTCAGGGGTTCCGACCCAGTACTTC
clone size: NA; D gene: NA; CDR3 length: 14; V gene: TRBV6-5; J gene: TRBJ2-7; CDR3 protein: CASRSVLGEGEQYF; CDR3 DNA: TGTGCCAGCAGATCCGTCCTAGGCGAGGGCGAGCAGTACTTC
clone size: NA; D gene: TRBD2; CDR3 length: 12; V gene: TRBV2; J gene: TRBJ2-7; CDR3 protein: CASSRTSGEQYF; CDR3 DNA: TGTGCCAGCAGTCGGACTAGCGGCGAGCAGTACTTC
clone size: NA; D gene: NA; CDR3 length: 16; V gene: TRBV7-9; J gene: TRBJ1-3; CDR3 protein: CASSLAVLPSGNTIYF; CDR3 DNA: TGTGCCAGCAGCTTGGCCGTTCTTCCCTCTGGAAACACCATATATTTT
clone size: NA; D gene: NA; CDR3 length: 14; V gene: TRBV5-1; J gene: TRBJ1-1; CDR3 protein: CASSSVEMNTEAFF; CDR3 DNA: TGCGCCAGCAGTTCGGTTGAAATGAACACTGAAGCTTTCTTT
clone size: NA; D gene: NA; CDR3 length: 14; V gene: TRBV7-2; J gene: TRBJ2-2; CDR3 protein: CASSLEQGPGELFF; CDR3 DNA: TGTGCCAGCAGCTTAGAACAGGGCCCCGGGGAGCTGTTTTTT
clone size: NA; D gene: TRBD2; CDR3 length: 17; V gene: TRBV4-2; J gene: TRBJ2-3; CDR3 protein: CASSQELAGGGTDTQYF; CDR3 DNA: TGTGCCAGCAGCCAAGAATTAGCGGGGGGTGGCACAGATACGCAGTATTTT
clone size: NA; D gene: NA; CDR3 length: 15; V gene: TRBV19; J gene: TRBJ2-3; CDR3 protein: CASSSDRLFTDTQYF; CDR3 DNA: TGTGCCAGTAGCTCAGACAGACTCTTCACAGATACGCAGTATTTT
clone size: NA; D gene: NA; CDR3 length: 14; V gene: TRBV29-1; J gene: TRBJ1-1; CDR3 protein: CSVGGGVLNTEAFF; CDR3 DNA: TGCAGCGTTGGGGGAGGGGTTTTAAACACTGAAGCTTTCTTT
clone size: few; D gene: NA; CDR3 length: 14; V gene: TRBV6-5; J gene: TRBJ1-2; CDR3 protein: CASSFQGGSRGYTF; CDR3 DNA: TGTGCCAGCAGTTTTCAGGGAGGTTCTCGTGGCTACACCTTC
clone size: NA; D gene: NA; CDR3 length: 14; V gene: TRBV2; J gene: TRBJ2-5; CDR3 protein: CASRKTKGSETQYF; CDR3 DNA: TGTGCCAGCAGGAAAACCAAGGGGTCAGAGACCCAGTACTTC
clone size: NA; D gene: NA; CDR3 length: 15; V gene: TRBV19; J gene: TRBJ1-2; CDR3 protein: CASSINYRANYGYTF; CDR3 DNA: TGTGCCAGTAGTATCAACTACAGGGCTAACTATGGCTACACCTTC
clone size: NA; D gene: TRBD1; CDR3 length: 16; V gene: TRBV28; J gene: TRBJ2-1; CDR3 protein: CASSYQRPGGYNEQFF; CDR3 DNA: TGTGCCAGCAGTTACCAACGGCCAGGGGGCTACAATGAGCAGTTCTTC
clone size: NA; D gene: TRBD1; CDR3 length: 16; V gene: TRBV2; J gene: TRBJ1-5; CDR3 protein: CASSEQTGNSNQPQHF; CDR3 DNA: TGTGCCAGCAGTGAGCAGACAGGGAATAGCAATCAGCCCCAGCATTTT
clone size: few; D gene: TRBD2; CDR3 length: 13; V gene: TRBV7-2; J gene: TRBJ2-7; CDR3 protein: CASSLTSSYEQYF; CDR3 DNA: TGTGCCAGCAGCTTGACTAGCAGCTACGAGCAGTACTTC
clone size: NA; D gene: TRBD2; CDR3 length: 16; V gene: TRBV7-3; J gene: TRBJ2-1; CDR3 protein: CASSLTENGGWNEQFF; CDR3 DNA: TGTGCCAGCAGCTTAACGGAGAACGGGGGGTGGAATGAGCAGTTCTTC
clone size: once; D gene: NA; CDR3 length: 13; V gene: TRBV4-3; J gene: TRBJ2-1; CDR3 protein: CASSTTLNNEQFF; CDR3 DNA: TGCGCCAGCAGCACGACATTGAACAATGAGCAGTTCTTC
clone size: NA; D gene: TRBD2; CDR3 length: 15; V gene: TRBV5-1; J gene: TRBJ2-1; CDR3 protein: CASSLGLAALNEQFF; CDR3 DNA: TGCGCCAGCAGCCTGGGACTAGCGGCCCTCAATGAGCAGTTCTTC